This T cell receptor beta chain was retrieved from a study of control samples from healthy donors and cancer patients. V lost 4 bases, J lost 7 bases, and 12 bases lay in between. This CDR3 region has 14 residues. Per germline, CDR1 SGHNT and CDR2 YYREEE (reference sequence). Libraries were prepared by immunoSEQ multiplex PCR; TCRdb keeps only in-frame clonotypes and omits some of them. The sample contains about 170,000 clones, roughly 91% of which appear only once. V usage is TRBV5-4 and J usage is TRBJ1-6; the D is unclear. Sequencing was performed on blood. The TCR sequence derives from a woman aged 30 to 39 in good health. This CDR3 reads CASSPREPNSPLHF. DNA of the CDR3: TGTGCCAGCAGCCCCCGGGAACCGAATTCACCCCTCCACTTT. Full variable domain (outside the CDR3, taken from reference TRBV5-4 and TRBJ1-6): ETGVTQSPTHLIKTRGQQVTLRCSSQSGHNTVSWYQQALGQGPQFIFQYYREEENGRGNFPPRFSGLQFPNYSSELNVNALELDDSALYLCASSPREPNSPLHFGNGTRLTVT.